One T cell receptor beta chain is described in this entry. The data belong to a study of blood T cell repertoires in COVID-19. Study-wide context: Spain, Italy and the United States supplied samples that represented acute and convalescent COVID-19.

Data came from immunoSEQ multiplex PCR; TCRdb stores just in-frame clones and leaves some out. This sample carries about 480,000 clones, about 85% of them seen once, and the ten largest clones take under 2.5%. The germline CDR1 and CDR2 sequences are SGDLS and YYNGEE. The CDR3 totals 16 residues. J lost 0 bases, V lost 0 bases, and 5 bases had no gene match. The source material was PBMCs or T cells enriched from blood (not recorded which). This clonotype was sampled from a woman aged 18-30 years with acute COVID-19. The J gene is TRBJ2-7, the V gene TRBV9; 8 bases match TRBD1. The CDR3 region is CASSVGGTGYSYEQYF. For the CDR3, the DNA is TGTGCCAGCAGCGTAGGGGGGACAGGCTACTCCTACGAGCAGTACTTC.